This is a list of T cell receptor beta chains from one sample in a study of human T cells and chemical hapten exposure. TCRdb independently ran MiXCR on the RACE reads; one entry per CDR3 protein. This table holds some 340,000 distinct CDR3 sequences, under 9% found once. The sample here was whole blood, taken in connection with sensitization to the hapten diphenylcyclopropenone (DPC). The receptors were sampled from a woman between 18 and 29 years old with alopecia areata. Some clones in this sample may be carry-over from other donors' samples. The CDR3 runs from the conserved cysteine through the conserved F or W. Clone size is shown for a subset of rows, as once, few, many or a class of expanded clone.

abundance,v_gene,j_gene,CDR3aa
many,TRBV27,TRBJ2-7,CASSLWGNRGAYEQYF
many,TRBV7-2,TRBJ2-7,CASSWGLAGTYEQYF
-,TRBV5-4,TRBJ1-2,CASSWWGGLNYGYTF
-,TRBV12-3/TRBV12-4,TRBJ2-1,CASTETGGVEQFF
-,TRBV4-3,TRBJ1-1,CASSQDLELEAFF
-,TRBV5-4,TRBJ1-1,CASSWTGETEAFF
few,TRBV7-2,TRBJ2-2,CASSWVAGGTGELFF
-,TRBV3-1,TRBJ2-3,CASSQDLPTDTQYF
many,TRBV4-1,TRBJ2-4,CASSQAWGAKNIQYF
many,TRBV24-1,TRBJ2-2,CATSRDSWFF
few,TRBV24-1,TRBJ2-1,CATSDFVQGAYNEQFF
few,TRBV20-1,TRBJ1-3,CSAEDSSGNTIYF
-,TRBV10-3,TRBJ1-5,CAISPGQGFQPQHF
few,TRBV18,TRBJ2-1,CASSPYDVPEQFF
many,TRBV7-9,TRBJ2-6,CASSLVLLSGANVLTF
-,TRBV25-1,TRBJ2-3,CASNSLGGAGDTQYF
-,TRBV3-1,TRBJ2-7,CASSQDPSAIYEQYF
few,TRBV28,TRBJ1-4,CASSTGQGREKLFF
many,TRBV6-5,TRBJ1-6,CASNDILTLGNSPLHF
many,TRBV7-8,TRBJ2-3,CASSRDWSTDTQYF
few,TRBV12-3/TRBV12-4,TRBJ1-2,CASSWGTDGYTF
many,TRBV29-1,TRBJ2-3,CSAELGSSTDTQYF
-,TRBV6-5,TRBJ1-4,CASREGSEKLFF
many,TRBV20-1,TRBJ2-3,CSAQGGESTDTQYF
-,TRBV20-1,TRBJ2-3,CSARRTSGGSTDTQYF
few,TRBV4-1,TRBJ1-2,CASSQDRLNYGYTF
-,TRBV20-1,TRBJ1-6,CSASNSPLHF
many,TRBV7-2,TRBJ2-2,CASSSGQGTGELFF
few,TRBV19,TRBJ2-1,CASSIMRGAGGDEQFF
many,TRBV6-5,TRBJ2-2,CASSYGQGVGELFF
few,TRBV6-5,TRBJ1-1,CASYSWGPKNTEAFF
-,TRBV2,TRBJ1-1,CASTIRGTEAFF
many,TRBV14,TRBJ2-3,CASSQTSGFFPDTQYF
-,TRBV13,TRBJ2-7,CASSLIEGRITTYEQYF
-,TRBV5-1,TRBJ2-3,CASSGYDSLAGGTDTQYF
few,TRBV20-1,TRBJ2-3,CSARGQGEGLAGGPTDTQYF
few,TRBV20-1,TRBJ2-1,CSARVSGENAEQFF
few,TRBV18,TRBJ1-6,CASSPFPLLNSPLHF
many,TRBV13,TRBJ2-3,CASTTPPGATTQYF
many,TRBV20-1,TRBJ2-3,CSARDQGISTDTQYF
-,TRBV12-3/TRBV12-4,TRBJ2-2,CASSFRGQAGELFF
many,TRBV5-6,TRBJ2-1,CASSLPRSYNEQFF
-,TRBV7-2,TRBJ2-3,CASSLGGANTQYF
many,TRBV4-3,TRBJ2-7,CASSQETGTYEQYF
many,TRBV20-1,TRBJ2-3,CSARESSGGNTDTQYF
many,TRBV23-1,TRBJ1-2,CASPTGSSRRGYGYTF
many,TRBV6-2/TRBV6-3,TRBJ2-3,CASSSQGLSTDTQYF
few,TRBV12-3/TRBV12-4,TRBJ2-3,CASRPGGDTQYF
-,TRBV19,TRBJ1-2,CASRGRYGYTF
-,TRBV12-3/TRBV12-4,TRBJ2-7,CASSSLGRGLAGGRPELYEQYF
few,TRBV20-1,TRBJ1-5,CSASPSDRGIQNQPQHF
-,TRBV7-2,TRBJ2-7,CASSLHGGTNEQYF
many,TRBV7-2,TRBJ2-5,CASSSPPVQETQYF
-,TRBV7-2,TRBJ2-3,CASSVKGTDTQYF
many,TRBV3-1,TRBJ2-3,CASSQDKGYGTQYF
-,TRBV6-2/TRBV6-3,TRBJ1-5,CASSYWQDRPNQPQHF
-,TRBV7-8,TRBJ1-5,CASSLGGQSNQPQHF
few,TRBV5-1,TRBJ2-2,CASTTRGHRYTGELFF
many,TRBV12-3/TRBV12-4,TRBJ2-6,CASSPGQAGGSGANVLTF
-,TRBV14,TRBJ2-2,CASSQGSWDTGELFF